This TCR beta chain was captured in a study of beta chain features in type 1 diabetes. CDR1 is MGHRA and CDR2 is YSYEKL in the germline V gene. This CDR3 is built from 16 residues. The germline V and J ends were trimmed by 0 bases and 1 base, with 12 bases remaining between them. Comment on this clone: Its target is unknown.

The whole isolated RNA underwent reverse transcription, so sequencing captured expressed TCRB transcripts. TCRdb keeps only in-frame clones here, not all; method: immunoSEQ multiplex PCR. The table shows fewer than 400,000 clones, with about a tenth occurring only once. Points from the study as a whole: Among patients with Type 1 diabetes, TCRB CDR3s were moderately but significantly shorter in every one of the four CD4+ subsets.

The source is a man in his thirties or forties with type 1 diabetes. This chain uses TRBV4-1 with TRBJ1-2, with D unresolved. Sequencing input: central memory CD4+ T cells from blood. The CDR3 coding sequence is TGCGCCAGCAGCCAAGAGCCCCGACCGTTTAACTATGGCTACACCTTC. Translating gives CASSQEPRPFNYGYTF.